A selection of T cell receptor beta chains follows, all from one sample in a study of T cells expressing NK-cell markers. After re-calling the 5' RACE reads, TCRdb lists one entry per CDR3 protein, DNA absent. This table holds about 150,000 distinct CDR3 sequences. The material sequenced was blood T cells: a sorted CD56 or NKG2C T cell subset, CD4+ or CD8+ T cells, or bulk PBMC T cells (not recorded which). These receptors were collected from a woman aged 45-65 years in good health. CDR3s include the opening cysteine and the closing phenylalanine or tryptophan. The order of the fields is V gene, J gene, CDR3 protein.

TRBV5-1	TRBJ2-1	CASSHLPSGVFEQFF
TRBV4-1	TRBJ2-7	CASSQVPGLASEQYF
TRBV4-1	TRBJ1-2	CASSQDGGSGYGYTF
TRBV5-6	TRBJ2-7	CASSLRPETGYEQYF
TRBV27	TRBJ2-7	CASSGGGANFEQYF
TRBV19	TRBJ2-7	CASSIRLAPSYEQYF
TRBV6-5	TRBJ2-1	CASSRGTMNRPKFF
TRBV27	TRBJ1-6	CASSLGTGIDNSPLHF
TRBV6-5	TRBJ2-7	CASSYLGSGVGEQYF
TRBV2	TRBJ1-1	CASSGPLNTEAFF
TRBV11-3	TRBJ1-1	CATTPPTGVNTEAFF
TRBV5-1	TRBJ2-2	CASNELGLSNTGELFF
TRBV6-2/TRBV6-3	TRBJ2-2	CASSVPLARINTGELFF
TRBV4-1	TRBJ1-1	CASSQAGSNTEAFF
TRBV4-1	TRBJ2-3	CASSQGAGLAGNTQYF
TRBV20-1	TRBJ2-1	CSARESGGWYEQFF
TRBV5-1	TRBJ2-2	CASSLDTGFTGELFF
TRBV24-1	TRBJ2-1	CATGGELNNEQFF
TRBV10-3	TRBJ2-7	CATEGLDTYEQYF
TRBV7-9	TRBJ1-2	CASSHGTGDGYTF
TRBV11-3	TRBJ1-3	CASSSDRSSGNTIYF
TRBV20-1	TRBJ1-1	CSARDRPGDPLEAFF
TRBV7-2	TRBJ2-7	CASSPTGTVVGLYEQYF
TRBV25-1	TRBJ2-1	CASSEYIGVTNEQFF
TRBV3-1	TRBJ2-5	CASSQEFVSSGRAFRETQYF
TRBV7-8	TRBJ1-5	CASSLTGTGLKNQPQHF
TRBV28	TRBJ1-1	CASSQTLNTEAFF
TRBV7-8	TRBJ2-7	CASSRTGEEQYF
TRBV6-6	TRBJ2-3	CASSGSPEGLTSTDTQYF
TRBV12-3/TRBV12-4	TRBJ2-3	CASSSTSGRNLATQYF
TRBV20-1	TRBJ2-5	CSAKQGQETQYF
TRBV5-1	TRBJ2-7	CASSWDRQGYSYEQYF
TRBV27	TRBJ1-2	CASSFLGQGDGYTF
TRBV5-1	TRBJ2-7	CASSLVQGGYEQYF
TRBV5-1	TRBJ1-1	CASSWTGFSTEAFF
TRBV4-1	TRBJ1-5	CASSRIQGDNQPQHF
TRBV5-6	TRBJ2-1	CASSEGEDEQFF